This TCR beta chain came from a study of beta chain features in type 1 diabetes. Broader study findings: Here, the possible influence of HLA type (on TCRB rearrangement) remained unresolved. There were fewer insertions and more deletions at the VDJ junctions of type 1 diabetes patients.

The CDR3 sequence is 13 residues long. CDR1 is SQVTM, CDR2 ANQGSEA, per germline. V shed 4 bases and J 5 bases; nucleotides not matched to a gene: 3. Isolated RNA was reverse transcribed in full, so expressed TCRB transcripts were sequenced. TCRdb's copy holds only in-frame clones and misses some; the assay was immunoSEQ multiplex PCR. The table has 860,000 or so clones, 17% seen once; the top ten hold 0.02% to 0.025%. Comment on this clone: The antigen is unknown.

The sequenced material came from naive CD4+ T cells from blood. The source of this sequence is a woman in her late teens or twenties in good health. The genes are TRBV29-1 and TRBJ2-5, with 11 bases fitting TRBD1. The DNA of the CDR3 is TGCAGCGTTGGGACAGGGGGCGAGGAGACCCAGTACTTC. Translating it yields CSVGTGGEETQYF. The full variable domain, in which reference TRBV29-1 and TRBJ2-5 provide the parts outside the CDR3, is SAVISQKPSRDICQRGTSLTIQCQVDSQVTMMFWYRQQPGQSLTLIATANQGSEATYESGFVIDKFPISRPNLTFSTLTVSNMSPEDSSIYLCSVGTGGEETQYFGPGTRLLVL.